This T cell receptor (beta chain) is from a study of blood T cell repertoires in COVID-19. As for the study in general: Collection of acute and convalescent COVID-19 samples took place in the United States, Italy and Spain.

TCRdb keeps only in-frame clones here, not all; method: immunoSEQ multiplex PCR. Seen here are 140,000 to 150,000 clones, 86% observed once, and the top ten hold approximately 4.5%. Everyone who took part was roughly 18 to 89 years old, and they came from roughly 25 US areas. Germline-derived CDR1 and CDR2 are SGHNT and YENEEA. V was cut by 5 bases and J by 1 base, with 10 bases left in between. This CDR3 is 14 amino acids long. The TCR originated in a man aged 50 to 60 who had recovered from COVID-19. The chain employs TRBV11-3 and TRBJ2-3; TRBD2 might be the D (7 bases). The sequencing sample was made of PBMCs or T cells enriched from blood (not recorded which). The CDR3 DNA reads TGTGCCAGCAGCCCGGGGGGCCGCACAGATACGCAGTATTTT. This translates into CASSPGGRTDTQYF.